The T cell receptor beta chain under discussion was sequenced for a study of T cell responses to AZD1222 COVID-19 vaccine. The study, taken as a whole, reports: In a largely white British group with more females than males, clonal diversity was possibly underestimated. Spike-specific TCR breadth and depth were elevated following two AZD1222 doses. Repertoires were sampled only after the peak T cell response.

The CDR3 is 14 residues long. After removal of 5 bases from V and 2 bases from J, the junction contained 5 bases not matched to a gene. Germline V CDR1 and CDR2: LNHDA, SQIVND (reference sequence). Measured with immunoSEQ multiplex PCR; TCRdb has only the in-frame clones, and not every one. In the table there are roughly 120,000 clones, 88% of which are singletons. This clone occurred once. Its antigen is unidentified. The same CDR3 arises from other DNA sequences in this sample as well. The sample here was peripheral blood, taken on day 0 of MenACWY control vaccination. The clonotype originates from an adult in good health. The rearrangement joins TRBV19 to TRBJ2-7; 8 nucleotides line up with TRBD1. The CDR3 DNA sequence: TGTGCCAGTAGTCCTGGGACAGGAGCCTACGAGCAGTACTTC. The encoded protein is CASSPGTGAYEQYF.